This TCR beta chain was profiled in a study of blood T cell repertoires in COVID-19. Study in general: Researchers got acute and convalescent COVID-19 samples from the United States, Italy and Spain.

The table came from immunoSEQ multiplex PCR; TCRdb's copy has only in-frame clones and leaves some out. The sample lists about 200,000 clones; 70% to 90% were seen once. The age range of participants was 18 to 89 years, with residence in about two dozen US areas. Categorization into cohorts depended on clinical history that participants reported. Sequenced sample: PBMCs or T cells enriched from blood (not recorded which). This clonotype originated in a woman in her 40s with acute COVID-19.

CDR3 coding DNA: TGTGCCAGCAGCTTACTTTCTAGCGGGAGGAAGAGCACAGATACGCAGTATTTT. Amino acid sequence: CASSLLSSGRKSTDTQYF. This chain uses TRBV7-2 with TRBJ2-3, with 11 bases matching TRBD2. This CDR3 comprises 18 residues. Germline-derived CDR1 and CDR2 are SGHTA and FQGNSA. V gave up 2 bases and J gave up 0 bases; unmatched junction bases: 7.